These T cell receptor beta chains were read from a single sample in a study of PD-1 blockade in mismatch repair-deficient tumors. The table came from immunoSEQ multiplex PCR; TCRdb's copy has only in-frame clones and leaves some out. The repertoire has around 120,000 clones, 88% of them found once; the top ten carry 12%. Sequencing was performed on peripheral blood, taken 72 weeks after starting pembrolizumab. The receptors shown here come from an adult with mismatch repair-deficient cancer. Both conserved end residues are part of each CDR3. D genes are given only for firm matches. Clone size is not always given. Where it is, it says once, few, many or a class for expanded clones.

CDR3 protein	CDR3 DNA	D gene	V gene	J gene	CDR3 length	clone size
CASSRSSGLDETQYF	TGCGCCAGCAGCAGATCTAGCGGGCTCGATGAGACCCAGTACTTC	TRBD2	TRBV10-1	TRBJ2-5	15	once
CASSPRGGNSNQPQHF	TGCGCCAGCAGCCCTCGGGGGGGAAATAGCAATCAGCCCCAGCATTTT	-	TRBV4-1	TRBJ1-5	16	-
CASSFRVSGTQYF	TGTGCCAGCAGTTTCCGGGTTAGCGGCACGCAGTATTTT	-	TRBV27	TRBJ2-3	13	-
CASSQDAGLAGPYEQYF	TGCGCCAGCAGCCAAGACGCGGGGCTAGCGGGACCCTACGAGCAGTACTTC	TRBD2	TRBV4-3	TRBJ2-7	17	-
CASSPRDSQETQYF	TGCGCCAGCAGCCCCCGGGACAGTCAAGAGACCCAGTACTTC	TRBD1	TRBV5-1	TRBJ2-5	14	-
CASSYSITTGFLFF	TGTGCCAGCAGTTACTCGATTACCACAGGGTTTCTGTTCTTC	-	TRBV6-5	TRBJ2-1	14	-
CASSPDGQGNGYTF	TGTGCCAGCAGTCCCGACGGACAGGGTAATGGCTACACCTTC	TRBD1	TRBV27	TRBJ1-2	14	-
CASSLVNLAGRINEQFF	TGTGCCAGCAGCTTAGTAAATCTAGCGGGTCGGATAAATGAGCAGTTCTTC	TRBD2	TRBV11-2	TRBJ2-1	17	-
CASSVGQRESRHEQYF	TGTGCCAGCAGCGTAGGTCAGCGGGAGAGTCGACACGAGCAGTACTTC	TRBD2	TRBV7-9	TRBJ2-7	16	-
CASSRGQGAMNTEAFF	TGTGCCAGCAGTAGGGGACAGGGGGCTATGAACACTGAAGCTTTCTTT	TRBD1	TRBV2	TRBJ1-1	16	-
CASKSGQGIHEQYF	TGTGCCAGTAAGTCCGGACAGGGGATCCACGAGCAGTACTTC	TRBD1	TRBV19	TRBJ2-7	14	-
CSVETSGEETQYF	TGCAGCGTGGAGACATCGGGGGAAGAGACCCAGTACTTC	-	TRBV29-1	TRBJ2-5	13	-
CASSLEQNYEQYF	TGTGCCAGCAGCTTAGAACAGAACTACGAGCAGTACTTC	-	TRBV11-2	TRBJ2-7	13	once
CASSRDMTGELFF	TGTGCCAGCAGTCGGGATATGACCGGGGAGCTGTTTTTT	-	TRBV2	TRBJ2-2	13	-
CASSGRKGRVTDTQYF	TGTGCCAGCAGTGGGAGGAAGGGGCGGGTCACAGATACGCAGTATTTT	-	TRBV25-1	TRBJ2-3	16	-
CASSQHLNDQETQYF	TGTGCCAGCTCACAACATTTGAACGACCAAGAGACCCAGTACTTC	-	TRBV18	TRBJ2-5	15	-
CASSRTGNNQPQHF	TGTGCCAGCAGCCGGACAGGGAACAATCAGCCCCAGCATTTT	TRBD1	TRBV7-9	TRBJ1-5	14	-
CSVEDTGRVQETQYF	TGCAGCGTTGAAGATACGGGCAGGGTCCAAGAGACCCAGTACTTC	-	TRBV29-1	TRBJ2-5	15	-
CASRGIYNEQFF	TGTGCCAGCAGAGGTATCTACAATGAGCAGTTCTTC	-	TRBV6-1	TRBJ2-1	12	once
CASSSTLDYNEQFF	TGTGCCAGCAGTTCGACCCTCGACTACAATGAGCAGTTCTTC	-	TRBV6-6	TRBJ2-1	14	-
CASSRTRGGQELFF	TGTGCCAGCAGTCGAACGCGGGGGGGCCAGGAACTGTTTTTT	-	TRBV27	TRBJ1-4	14	once
CASSLRTSDWETQYF	TGTGCCAGCAGCTTAAGAACTAGCGATTGGGAGACCCAGTACTTC	TRBD2	TRBV13	TRBJ2-5	15	-
CAWNRGQGTDTQYF	TGTGCCTGGAACAGGGGACAGGGCACAGATACGCAGTATTTT	TRBD1	TRBV30	TRBJ2-3	14	-
CASSEGTGDTGELFF	TGCGCCAGCAGTGAGGGGACAGGAGACACCGGGGAGCTGTTTTTT	TRBD1	TRBV10-1	TRBJ2-2	15	-
CASSFARGNEQFF	TGTGCCAGCAGTTTCGCCAGAGGAAATGAGCAGTTCTTC	-	TRBV2	TRBJ2-1	13	-
CASSIEGRIQETQYF	TGTGCCAGTAGTATAGAAGGACGGATCCAAGAGACCCAGTACTTC	-	TRBV19	TRBJ2-5	15	-